A single sample gave rise to the 2 T cell receptor beta chains below, sequenced in a study of T-cell memory formation after mild COVID-19. TCRdb reprocessed the 5' RACE reads with MiXCR, giving one entry per CDR3 protein. The table includes about 100,000 distinct CDR3 sequences, over 8.5% detected once. Sequenced sample: PBMCs or a T cell subset sorted from them (not recorded which). Receptors originate from a man aged 18 to 29 who had mild COVID-19 (a few samples of this study predate the infection). Cell type and time point are not known.

The table lists this clonotype with many counts. The chain couples TRBV6-5 to TRBJ2-7; 7 bases agree with TRBD1. The V gene's germline CDR1 is MNHEY and CDR2 SVGAGI. This CDR3 contains 13 residues. The V and J ends lost 0 bases and 4 bases, in that order; junction bases with no gene match: 0. The CDR3 sequence: CASSYSTGYEQYF. Written as DNA, the CDR3 is TGTGCCAGCAGTTACTCGACAGGGTACGAGCAGTACTTC.

This clonotype appeared a few times. V is TRBV20-1 and J is TRBJ2-7; 7 bases are shared with TRBD2. CDR3 length: 14 residues. From germline, CDR1 is DFQATT and CDR2 SNEGSKA (reference sequence). The trim removed 0 bases at V and 3 bases at J, leaving 5 bases unmatched. CDR3 sequence reads: CSARDAGEGYEQYF. CDR3 bases: TGCAGTGCTAGAGATGCGGGGGAAGGCTACGAGCAGTACTTC.